Below are 31 T cell receptor beta chains sequenced from a single sample in a study of shared clonotypes between healthy human individuals. Produced via immunoSEQ multiplex PCR; TCRdb's table is partial and in-frame only. The table shows roughly 720,000 clones, with about 90% occurring only once. Sequencing was done on a sample of memory CD8+ T cells from PBMCs. Subset meaning: CD45RO+ cells pooled with CCR7-negative TemRA cells. The source is a man younger than 30 in good health. Some clones in this sample may be carry-over from other donors' samples.

This clone was seen a single time. This chain connects TRBV11-2 to TRBJ2-1, with TRBD2 matching over 9 bases. V lost 2 bases to trimming and J lost 9 bases; unmatched junction nucleotides: 8. The length of the CDR3 is 15 residues. Germline V gives CDR1 SGHAT, CDR2 FQNNGV. This CDR3 is CASSLKGLAIGEQFF. In DNA form, the CDR3 reads TGTGCCAGCAGCTTAAAGGGACTAGCTATAGGTGAGCAGTTCTTC.

This clone was seen just once. The chain has TRBV10-3 and TRBJ1-5, with 7 bases matching TRBD1. The CDR3 is made up of 15 amino acids. The J segment lost 1 base and the V segment lost 10 bases, leaving 10 bases of the junction unmatched. The germline V gene encodes CDR1 ENHRY and CDR2 SYGVKD. The CDR3 loop reads CARATGVRSNQPQHF. The CDR3 nucleotides are TGTGCCAGGGCTACAGGGGTGAGAAGCAATCAGCCCCAGCATTTT.

The chain is built from TRBV15 and TRBJ1-5; D possibly corresponds to TRBD1 (5 bases). V shed 0 bases and J shed 6 bases, with 12 bases lying between them. This CDR3 comprises 15 residues. Looked up from germline, CDR1 is LNHNV and CDR2 is YYDKDF (reference sequence). Written as DNA, the CDR3 is TGTGCCACCAGCAGAGATCTGGGGCTGGTTCAGCCCCAGCATTTT. This gives the protein CATSRDLGLVQPQHF.

The genes are TRBV10-3 and TRBJ2-7, with 11 positions matching TRBD2. J lost 1 base, V lost 3 bases, and 8 bases had no gene match. The CDR3 has 17 residues. Looked up from germline, CDR1 is ENHRY and CDR2 is SYGVKD. In DNA form, the CDR3 reads TGTGCCATCAGTGAAGGGACTAGCGGAGGGTCGTCCTACGAGCAGTACTTC. Protein sequence: CAISEGTSGGSSYEQYF.

This chain uses TRBV11-2 with TRBJ1-4; tentatively, D is TRBD1 (5 bases). V was clipped by 1 base and J by 10 bases, with 10 bases between them. The CDR3 runs to 13 residues. Germline V gene lookup returns CDR1 SGHAT and CDR2 FQNNGV. The CDR3 loop is CASSLGQGGKLFF. In nucleotides, the CDR3 is TGTGCCAGCAGCTTAGGGCAGGGCGGAAAACTGTTTTTT. Full variable domain (remainder filled in from reference TRBV11-2 and TRBJ1-4): EAGVAQSPRYKIIEKRQSVAFWCNPISGHATLYWYQQILGQGPKLLIQFQNNGVVDDSQLPKDRFSAERLKGVDSTLKIQPAKLEDSAVYLCASSLGQGGKLFFGSGTQLSVL.

The rearrangement links TRBV9 to TRBJ2-1; D may correspond to TRBD1 or TRBD2 (5 bases each). CDR1 and CDR2 (germline): SGDLS, YYNGEE. V was pared by 0 bases and J by 8 bases, with 18 bases between. The length of the CDR3 is 16 residues. The CDR3 coding sequence is TGTGCCAGCAGCGTAGGAGTACTAGTTGGGGCGGATGAGCAGTTCTTC. Its protein product is CASSVGVLVGADEQFF. Complete variable domain (other parts from reference TRBV9 and TRBJ2-1): DSGVTQTPKHLITATGQRVTLRCSPRSGDLSVYWYQQSLDQGLQFLIQYYNGEERAKGNILERFSAQQFPDLHSELNLSSLELGDSALYFCASSVGVLVGADEQFFGPGTRLTVL.

V gene TRBV7-8 combines with J gene TRBJ1-2; weak D call: TRBD1 (5 bases). The germline V gene has CDR1 SGHVS and CDR2 FQNEAQ. V lost 10 bases, J lost 4 bases, and 19 bases lay in between. CDR3 length: 14 residues. The CDR3 loop reads CATHIQTDAYGYTF. For the CDR3, the DNA is TGTGCCACCCATATCCAGACAGATGCCTATGGCTACACCTTC. Together with reference TRBV7-8 and TRBJ1-2, the CDR3 gives the full variable domain: GAGVSQSPRYKVAKRGQDVALRCDPISGHVSLFWYQQALGQGPEFLTYFQNEAQLDKSGLPSDRFFAERPEGSVSTLKIQRTQQEDSAVYLCATHIQTDAYGYTFGSGTRLTVV.

The J gene is TRBJ2-5, the V gene TRBV6-5, with D unclear. The germline V and J ends were trimmed by 2 bases and 0 bases, with 13 bases remaining between them. Germline CDR1 is MNHEY and CDR2 is SVGAGI. This CDR3 has 16 residues. The CDR3 sequence: CASSYSDGRYQETQYF. CDR3 in DNA: TGTGCCAGCAGTTACAGTGACGGGCGGTACCAAGAGACCCAGTACTTC.

The rearrangement uses TRBV9 and TRBJ2-7, with D hard to call. The CDR3 consists of 15 residues. The germline CDR1 and CDR2 sequences are SGDLS and YYNGEE. Trimming cost V 0 bases and J 2 bases, with 12 bases left between them. The CDR3 DNA reads TGTGCCAGCAGCGTAGTCTCAGGACCGCCCTACGAGCAGTACTTC. Protein product: CASSVVSGPPYEQYF.

The chain is built from TRBV5-6 and TRBJ2-7; D might be TRBD1 (6 bases). The germline gives CDR1 SGHDT, CDR2 YYEEEE. The CDR3 contains 14 residues. V gave up 2 bases and J gave up 2 bases, with 11 bases separating them. CDR3 protein: CASSFRTETYEQYF. The CDR3 DNA reads TGTGCCAGCAGCTTCCGGACAGAAACCTACGAGCAGTACTTC.

V is TRBV30 and J is TRBJ2-2, with TRBD1 identical over 9 bases. This CDR3 is built from 20 residues. CDR1 is GTSNPN and CDR2 is SVGIG in the germline V gene (reference sequence). V was pared by 0 bases and J by 5 bases, with 19 bases of the junction left unmatched. The CDR3, as DNA: TGTGCCTGGAGTGTACGAGGGACAGGGTATCTAGCGGCAGGGACCGGGGAGCTGTTTTTT. Translating gives CAWSVRGTGYLAAGTGELFF. Drawing the rest from reference TRBV30 and TRBJ2-2, the complete variable domain is SQTIHQWPATLVQPVGSPLSLECTVEGTSNPNLYWYRQAAGRGLQLLFYSVGIGQISSEVPQNLSASRPQDRQFILSSKKLLLSDSGFYLCAWSVRGTGYLAAGTGELFFGEGSRLTVL.

This clone was picked up a small number of times. The V gene is TRBV15, the J gene TRBJ2-7; possible D gene TRBD2, 5 bases. Per germline, CDR1 LNHNV and CDR2 YYDKDF (reference sequence). The CDR3 length is 15 residues. Trimming removed 5 bases from V and 3 bases from J, with 17 bases in between. CDR3: CATSSGFQRYYEQYF. The CDR3 DNA follows: TGTGCCACCAGCTCAGGTTTCCAGCGGTACTACGAGCAGTACTTC.

As regards this clone: At one end the junction does not follow the germline gene, possibly because of a read error. The chain is built from TRBV7-9 and TRBJ2-7; 7 bases map to TRBD1. The CDR3 has 15 residues. Germline CDR1 reads SEHNR; CDR2 reads FQNEAQ (reference sequence). CDR3 bases: TGTGCCAGCAGCTTAATCGGGACAGAATACTACGAGCGGTACTTC. Its protein product is CASSLIGTEYYERYF.

A note on this clone: Different DNA sequences within this sample yield the same CDR3. This sequence joins TRBV9 and TRBJ1-2; 7 bases line up with TRBD1. Trimming removed 0 bases from V and 4 bases from J; junction bases left unmatched: 0. The CDR3 contains 13 residues. CDR1 and CDR2 (germline): SGDLS, YYNGEE. The CDR3 region is CASSVGDSYGYTF. The CDR3 DNA reads as TGTGCCAGCAGCGTAGGGGACAGCTATGGCTACACCTTC. Complete variable domain (other parts from reference TRBV9 and TRBJ1-2): DSGVTQTPKHLITATGQRVTLRCSPRSGDLSVYWYQQSLDQGLQFLIQYYNGEERAKGNILERFSAQQFPDLHSELNLSSLELGDSALYFCASSVGDSYGYTFGSGTRLTVV.

This clone was seen only once. The rearrangement links TRBV28 to TRBJ2-4, with D hard to call. V lost 2 bases to trimming and J lost 0 bases, with 11 bases between them. The germline V gene has CDR1 MDHEN and CDR2 SYDVKM. This CDR3 contains 16 residues. The CDR3 reads CASSLAPTLAKNIQYF. CDR3 sequence (DNA): TGTGCCAGCAGTTTAGCGCCAACACTAGCCAAAAACATTCAGTACTTC.

This chain links TRBV27 with TRBJ2-7; 7 nucleotides line up with TRBD1. The V and J ends lost 5 bases and 3 bases, in that order; junction bases with no gene match: 7. Germline V gene data show CDR1 as MNHEY and CDR2 as SMNVEV (reference sequence). The CDR3 length is 14 residues. The CDR3 DNA reads as TGTGCCAGCAGTACGACAGGGTTAATCTACGAGCAGTACTTC. Translating gives CASSTTGLIYEQYF.

This clone was found once. This chain links TRBV4-1 with TRBJ2-7; D possibly corresponds to TRBD1 (6 bases). Germline loops: CDR1 MGHRA, CDR2 YSYEKL. The CDR3 runs 15 residues. Trimming pared 3 bases from V and 2 bases from J, leaving 14 bases between. CDR3 in amino acids: CASSQRTVPTYEQYF. The CDR3 DNA reads TGCGCCAGCAGCCAGAGGACAGTGCCAACCTACGAGCAGTACTTC.

The gene calls are TRBV19 and TRBJ2-7; no clear D. V dropped 3 bases and J dropped 3 bases, with 9 bases sitting between them. In germline, CDR1 is LNHDA, CDR2 SQIVND (reference sequence). The CDR3 totals 13 residues. Here the CDR3 reads CASSIKSYYEQYF. The CDR3 DNA sequence: TGTGCCAGTAGTATTAAATCTTACTACGAGCAGTACTTC.

The V gene is TRBV7-2, the J gene TRBJ2-5; D is undetermined. The DNA end favors TRBJ2-7, so the J call may be wrong. Germline V lookup: CDR1 SGHTA, CDR2 FQGNSA. The CDR3 extends over 14 amino acids. The CDR3 loop is CASSLSATFYEQYF. The CDR3 region has the DNA TGTGCCAGCAGCTTATCCGCCACCTTCTACGAGCAGTACTTC.

CDR3 sequence reads: CASRKLAGGTSSTGELFF. The CDR3, as DNA: TGTGCCAGCAGAAAACTAGCGGGAGGTACCTCGAGCACCGGGGAGCTGTTTTTT. The J gene is TRBJ2-2, the V gene TRBV7-9; 12 nucleotides agree with TRBD2. The CDR3 has 18 residues. Trimming cost V 6 bases and J 4 bases; bases outside gene matches: 12. Per the germline V gene, CDR1 is SEHNR and CDR2 is FQNEAQ (reference sequence).

The V gene is TRBV19, the J gene TRBJ2-1; D not resolved. The CDR3 contains 12 residues. V was trimmed by 3 bases and J by 8 bases, leaving 8 bases between them. CDR1 is LNHDA and CDR2 is SQIVND in the germline V gene (reference sequence). The CDR3 reads CASSITLDEQFF. Written as DNA, the CDR3 is TGTGCCAGTAGTATTACACTCGATGAGCAGTTCTTC.

The chain carries TRBV29-1 and TRBJ2-7; TRBD2 agrees at 10 bases. Germline CDR1 SQVTM, CDR2 ANQGSEA. The CDR3 contains 14 residues. Trimming took 1 base from V and 0 from J; bases not matched to a gene: 0. In DNA form, the CDR3 reads TGCAGCGTTGAAGCTAGCGGGAGCTCCTACGAGCAGTACTTC. This translates into CSVEASGSSYEQYF.

V is TRBV19 and J is TRBJ2-1, with 8 positions matching TRBD2. The CDR3 covers 17 residues. The germline V gene has CDR1 LNHDA and CDR2 SQIVND (reference sequence). Trimming cost V 0 bases and J 2 bases; bases outside gene matches: 6. The CDR3 is CASSIDEAGGTYNEQFF. CDR3 nucleotide sequence: TGTGCCAGTAGTATAGATGAGGCGGGAGGAACCTACAATGAGCAGTTCTTC. Using reference TRBV19 and TRBJ2-1 for the parts outside the CDR3, the full variable domain is DGGITQSPKYLFRKEGQNVTLSCEQNLNHDAMYWYRQDPGQGLRLIYYSQIVNDFQKGDIAEGYSVSREKKESFPLTVTSAQKNPTAFYLCASSIDEAGGTYNEQFFGPGTRLTVL.

V is TRBV27 and J is TRBJ2-1; D call uncertain. Germline V gene sequence: CDR1 MNHEY, CDR2 SMNVEV (reference sequence). Trimming removed 10 bases at V and 0 bases at J, with 16 bases between. This CDR3 has 15 amino acids. CDR3 bases: TGTGCCACCACCCAACGGGCCCCCTCCTACAATGAGCAGTTCTTC. As protein: CATTQRAPSYNEQFF.

In DNA form, the CDR3 reads TGTGCCGGCCATCCCGGGCTTAGCGGGCTGTTTGGCGAGCAGTACTTC. It codes for CAGHPGLSGLFGEQYF. The chain joins TRBV5-4 to TRBJ2-7; 7 nucleotides agree with TRBD2. Losses at the gene ends were 10 bases for V and 6 bases for J; bases not matched to a gene: 22. Germline CDR1 reads SGHNT; CDR2 reads YYREEE (reference sequence). CDR3 length: 16 residues. The variable domain in full, with the rest retrieved from reference TRBV5-4 and TRBJ2-7, is ETGVTQSPTHLIKTRGQQVTLRCSSQSGHNTVSWYQQALGQGPQFIFQYYREEENGRGNFPPRFSGLQFPNYSSELNVNALELDDSALYLCAGHPGLSGLFGEQYFGPGTRLTVT.

The CDR3 sequence: CASNQRDRSNQPQHF. The CDR3 nucleotides are TGTGCCAGCAACCAGCGGGACAGGTCCAATCAGCCCCAGCATTTT. This chain connects TRBV6-1 to TRBJ1-5, with TRBD1 matching 8 bases. Looked up from germline, CDR1 is MNHNS and CDR2 is SASEGT. This CDR3 contains 15 residues. J was trimmed by 3 bases and V by 7 bases; bases with no gene match: 8.

The chain recombines TRBV28 with TRBJ1-4; D remains ambiguous. This CDR3 is built from 15 residues. V gave up 3 bases and J gave up 4 bases, with 12 bases separating them. CDR1 is MDHEN and CDR2 is SYDVKM in the germline V gene. The CDR3 spells CASSFPRTVNEKLFF. The CDR3 DNA reads as TGTGCCAGCAGTTTCCCCCGGACTGTTAATGAAAAACTGTTTTTT.

This rearrangement joins TRBV7-2 to TRBJ1-1, with D uncertain. The CDR3 loop spans 15 amino acids. CDR1 and CDR2 from the germline V gene are SGHTA and FQGNSA. V was cut by 1 base and J by 4 bases, with 13 bases left in between. CDR3 coding DNA: TGTGCCAGCAGCTTAGTTCCGGGCGGGTCCACTGAAGCTTTCTTT. The encoded protein is CASSLVPGGSTEAFF.

The genes are TRBV7-9 and TRBJ1-3; the D gene is possibly TRBD1 (6 bases). CDR1 is SEHNR, CDR2 FQNEAQ, per germline (reference sequence). The length of the CDR3 is 16 residues. Between the trimmed V and J ends, which lost 3 bases and 0 bases, there was a span of 12 bases. This CDR3 reads CASSLVVGASGNTIYF. The DNA for the CDR3 is TGTGCCAGCAGCTTGGTGGTGGGGGCCTCTGGAAACACCATATATTTT.

The count of this clone is one. Given a far larger clone just one base away, this is likely a sequencing read error. V is TRBV28 and J is TRBJ1-2, with D perhaps matching TRBD1 (5 bases). The germline gives CDR1 MDHEN, CDR2 SYDVKM. This CDR3 region has 14 residues. The CDR3 DNA is TGTGTCAGCAGTCCACAGGTCATAACTCATGGCTACACCTTC. Protein product: CVSSPQVITHGYTF.

This clone appeared once. It differs at one base from a far larger clone, so likely a read error. The V gene is TRBV28, the J gene TRBJ2-7, with D hard to call. Trimming stripped 10 bases from V and 3 bases from J, with 10 bases between. From germline, CDR1 is MDHEN and CDR2 SYDVKM. CDR3 length: 11 amino acids. CDR3 region: CATHVNYEQYF. CDR3 coding DNA: TGTGCCACCCATGTTAACTACGAGCAGTACTTC.